The T cell receptor (beta chain) described here comes from a study of cytomegalovirus exposure and HLA in healthy donors. Concerning this clone itself: No antigen is known for it.

Healthy individuals who donated bone marrow served as the donors. V trimming: 8 bases; J trimming: 2 bases; junction bases outside the gene matches: 3. The germline gives CDR1 LNHNV, CDR2 YYDKDF (reference sequence). This CDR3 spans 13 amino acids. This PCR relied on a set of 60 Vbeta primers and 13 Jbeta primers. Original processing notes: Some 10 million of tens of millions of unique TCR beta chains were shared, per a later count. TCRdb's table, derived via immunoSEQ multiplex PCR, lists solely in-frame clones and lacks some. V and J calls and clone size come straight from that table; D and trimming were deduced from the DNA. In the table there are 93,000 or so clones, 70% to 90% of which are singletons. Overall study findings and caveats: The authors enumerated under 200 TCR beta chains as linked to cytomegalovirus. Excluded: some indistinguishable V segments such as TRBV6-2 and TRBV6-3.

Sequenced material: PBMCs. The chain has TRBV15 and TRBJ2-3; 8 nucleotides agree with TRBD2. The clonotype originates from a woman younger than 30 in good health and CMV-seropositive. CDR3 bases: TGTGCCACCTCAGCGGGGGACACAGATACGCAGTATTTT. Its protein is CATSAGDTDTQYF.